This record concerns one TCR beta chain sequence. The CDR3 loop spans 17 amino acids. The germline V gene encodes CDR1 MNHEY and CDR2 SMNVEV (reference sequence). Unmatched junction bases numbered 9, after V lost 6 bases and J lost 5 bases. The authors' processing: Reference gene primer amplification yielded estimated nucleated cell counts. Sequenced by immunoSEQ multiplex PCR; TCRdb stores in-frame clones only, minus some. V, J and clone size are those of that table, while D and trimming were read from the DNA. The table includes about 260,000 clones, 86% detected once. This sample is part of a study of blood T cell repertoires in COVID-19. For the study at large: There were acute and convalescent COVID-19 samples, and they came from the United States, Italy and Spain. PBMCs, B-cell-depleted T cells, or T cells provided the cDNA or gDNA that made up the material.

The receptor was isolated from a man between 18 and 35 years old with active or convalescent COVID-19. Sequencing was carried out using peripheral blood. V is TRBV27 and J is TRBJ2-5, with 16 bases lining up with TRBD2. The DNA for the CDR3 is TGTGCCAGCAGATCGCCGGGACTAGCGGGGGGGCAGGAGACCCAGTACTTC. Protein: CASRSPGLAGGQETQYF.